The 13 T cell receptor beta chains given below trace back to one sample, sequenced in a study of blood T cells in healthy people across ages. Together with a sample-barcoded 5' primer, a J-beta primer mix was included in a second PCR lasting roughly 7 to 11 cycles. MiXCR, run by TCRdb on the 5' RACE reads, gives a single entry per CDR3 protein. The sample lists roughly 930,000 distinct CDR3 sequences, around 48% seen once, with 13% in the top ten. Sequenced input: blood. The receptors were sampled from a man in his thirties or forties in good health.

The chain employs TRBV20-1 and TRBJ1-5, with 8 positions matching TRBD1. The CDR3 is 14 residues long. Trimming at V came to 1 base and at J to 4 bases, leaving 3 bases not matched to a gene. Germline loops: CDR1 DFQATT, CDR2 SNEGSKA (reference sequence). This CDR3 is CSARGRTGNQPQHF. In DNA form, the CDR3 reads TGCAGTGCTAGAGGGAGGACAGGGAATCAGCCCCAGCATTTT.

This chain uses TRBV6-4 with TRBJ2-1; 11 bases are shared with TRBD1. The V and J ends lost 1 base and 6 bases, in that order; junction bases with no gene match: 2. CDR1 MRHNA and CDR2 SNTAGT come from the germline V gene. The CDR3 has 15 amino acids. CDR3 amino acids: CASSDWDRGFNEQFF. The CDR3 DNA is TGTGCCAGCAGTGACTGGGACAGGGGGTTCAATGAGCAGTTCTTC.

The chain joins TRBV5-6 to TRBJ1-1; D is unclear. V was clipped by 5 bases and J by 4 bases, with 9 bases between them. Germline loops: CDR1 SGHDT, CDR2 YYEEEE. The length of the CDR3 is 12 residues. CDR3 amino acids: CASRGEGTEAFF. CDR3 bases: TGTGCCAGCAGAGGCGAGGGCACTGAAGCTTTCTTT.

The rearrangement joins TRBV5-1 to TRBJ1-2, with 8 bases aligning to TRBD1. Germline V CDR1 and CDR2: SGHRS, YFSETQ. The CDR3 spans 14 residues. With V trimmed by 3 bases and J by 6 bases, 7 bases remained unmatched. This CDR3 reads CASSSGTGGNGYTF. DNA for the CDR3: TGCGCCAGCAGCTCCGGGACAGGCGGTAATGGCTACACCTTC.

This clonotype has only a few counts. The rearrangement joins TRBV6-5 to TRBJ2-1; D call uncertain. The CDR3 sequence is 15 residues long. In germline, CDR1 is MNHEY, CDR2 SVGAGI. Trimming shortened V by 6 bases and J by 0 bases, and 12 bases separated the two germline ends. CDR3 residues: CASSVDLSSYNEQFF. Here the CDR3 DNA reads TGTGCCAGCAGCGTAGATCTCAGCTCCTACAATGAGCAGTTCTTC.

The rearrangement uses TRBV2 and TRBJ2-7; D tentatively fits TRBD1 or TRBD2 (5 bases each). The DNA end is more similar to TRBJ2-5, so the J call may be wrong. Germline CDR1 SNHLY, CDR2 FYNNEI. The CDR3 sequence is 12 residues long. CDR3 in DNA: TGTGCCACCGACCGGGACGTAGAGACCCAGTACTTC. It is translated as CATDRDVETQYF.

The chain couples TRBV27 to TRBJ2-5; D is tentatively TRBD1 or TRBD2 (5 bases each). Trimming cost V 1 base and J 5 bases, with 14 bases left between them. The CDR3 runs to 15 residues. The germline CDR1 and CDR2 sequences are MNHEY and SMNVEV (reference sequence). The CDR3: CASSLWGQGEETQYF. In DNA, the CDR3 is TGTGCCAGCAGTTTATGGGGCCAGGGAGAGGAGACCCAGTACTTC.

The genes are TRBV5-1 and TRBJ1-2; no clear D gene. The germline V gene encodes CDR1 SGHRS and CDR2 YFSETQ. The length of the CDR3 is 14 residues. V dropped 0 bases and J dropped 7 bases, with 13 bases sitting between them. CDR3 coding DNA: TGCGCCAGCAGCTTGGAGGGCAGAGCCGGTGGCTACACCTTC. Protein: CASSLEGRAGGYTF.

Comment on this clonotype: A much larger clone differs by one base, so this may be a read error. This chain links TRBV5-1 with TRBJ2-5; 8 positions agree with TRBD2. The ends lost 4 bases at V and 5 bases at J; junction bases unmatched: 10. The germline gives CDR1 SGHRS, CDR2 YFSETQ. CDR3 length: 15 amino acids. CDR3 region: CASSIAGTRRETQYF. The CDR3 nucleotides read TGCGCCAGCAGCATAGCCGGGACTAGACGGGAGACCCAGTACTTC.

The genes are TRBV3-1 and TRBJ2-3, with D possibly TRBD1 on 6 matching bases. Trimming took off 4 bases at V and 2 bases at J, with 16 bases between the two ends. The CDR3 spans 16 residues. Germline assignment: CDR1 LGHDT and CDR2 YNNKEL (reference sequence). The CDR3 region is CASSLRGTPNTDTQYF. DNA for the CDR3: TGTGCCAGCAGCCTTAGGGGGACCCCTAACACAGATACGCAGTATTTT.

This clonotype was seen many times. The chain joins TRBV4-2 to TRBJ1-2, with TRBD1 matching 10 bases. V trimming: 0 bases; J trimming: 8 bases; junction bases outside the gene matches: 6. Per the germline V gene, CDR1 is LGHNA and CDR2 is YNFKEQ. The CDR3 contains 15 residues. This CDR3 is CASSQDFDRGQGYTF. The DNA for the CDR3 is TGTGCCAGCAGCCAAGATTTCGACAGGGGGCAGGGCTACACCTTC.

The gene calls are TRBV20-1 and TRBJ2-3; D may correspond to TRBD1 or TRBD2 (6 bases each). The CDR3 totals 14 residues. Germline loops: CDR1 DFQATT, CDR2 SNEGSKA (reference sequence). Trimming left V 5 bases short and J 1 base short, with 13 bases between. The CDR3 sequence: CSAYRGLRTDTQYF. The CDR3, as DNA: TGCAGTGCTTACCGGGGGCTCCGCACAGATACGCAGTATTTT.

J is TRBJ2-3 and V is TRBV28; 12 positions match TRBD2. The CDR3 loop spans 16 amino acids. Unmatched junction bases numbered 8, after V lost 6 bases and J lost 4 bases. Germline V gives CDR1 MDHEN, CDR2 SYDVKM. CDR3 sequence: CASRFASGGASDTQYF. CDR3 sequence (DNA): TGTGCCAGCAGATTCGCTAGCGGGGGGGCATCAGATACGCAGTATTTT.